The source of this T cell receptor beta chain is a study of regulatory T cells. All CD3G-deficient patients showed autoimmunity, more severe in two. Patients, 2 to 39 years old, had expanded memory T-cell proportions. About this clone: Its matching antigen is unknown.

Overall study findings and caveats: In CD3G-deficient patients, conventional CD4+ T cells were enriched for hydrophobic CDR3 residues at positions 6 and 7.

CDR3 length: 15 residues. The junction had 7 bases not matched to a gene; V was cut back by 3 bases and J by 2 bases. Germline assignment: CDR1 ENHRY and CDR2 SYGVKD. Primers: 52 TRBV forward and 13 TRBJ reverse. Data came from immunoSEQ multiplex PCR; TCRdb stores just in-frame clones and leaves some out. The sample lists 25,000 or so clones, roughly 90% occurring once. Sequenced input: conventional CD4+ T cells sorted from blood. The origin of this receptor is a child under 18 with CD3G deficiency. This chain links TRBV10-3 with TRBJ2-7, with TRBD2 identical over 7 bases. CDR3: CAISDIVRGTYEQYF. As DNA, the CDR3 is TGTGCCATCAGTGATATCGTGCGGGGGACCTACGAGCAGTACTTC.